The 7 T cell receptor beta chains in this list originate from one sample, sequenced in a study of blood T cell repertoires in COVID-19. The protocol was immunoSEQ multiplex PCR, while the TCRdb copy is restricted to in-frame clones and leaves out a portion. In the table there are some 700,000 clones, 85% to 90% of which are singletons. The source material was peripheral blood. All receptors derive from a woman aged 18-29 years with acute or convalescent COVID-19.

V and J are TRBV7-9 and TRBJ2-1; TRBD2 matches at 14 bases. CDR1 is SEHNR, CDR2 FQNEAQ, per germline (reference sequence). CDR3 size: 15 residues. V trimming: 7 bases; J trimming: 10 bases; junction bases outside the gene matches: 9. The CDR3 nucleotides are TGTGCCAGCATCTGGGGACTAGCGGGGGAGGAGGAGCAGTTCTTC. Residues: CASIWGLAGEEEQFF.

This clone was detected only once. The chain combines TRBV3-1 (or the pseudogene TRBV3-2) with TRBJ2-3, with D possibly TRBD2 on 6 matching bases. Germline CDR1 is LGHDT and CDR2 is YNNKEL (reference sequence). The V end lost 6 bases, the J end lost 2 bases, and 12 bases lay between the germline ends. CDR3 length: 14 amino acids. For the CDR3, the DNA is TGTGCCAGCAGGAGCTCGGGAGCCACAGATACGCAGTATTTT. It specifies CASRSSGATDTQYF.

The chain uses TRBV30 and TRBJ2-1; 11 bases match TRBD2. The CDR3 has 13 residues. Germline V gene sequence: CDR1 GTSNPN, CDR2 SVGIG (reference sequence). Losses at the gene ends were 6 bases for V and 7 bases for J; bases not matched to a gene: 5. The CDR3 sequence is CACRLAGYNEQFF. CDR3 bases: TGTGCCTGCCGACTAGCGGGGTATAATGAGCAGTTCTTC. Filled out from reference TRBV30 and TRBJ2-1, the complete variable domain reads SQTIHQWPATLVQPVGSPLSLECTVEGTSNPNLYWYRQAAGRGLQLLFYSVGIGQISSEVPQNLSASRPQDRQFILSSKKLLLSDSGFYLCACRLAGYNEQFFGPGTRLTVL.

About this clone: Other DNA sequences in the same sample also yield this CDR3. CDR3 sequence reads: CASSPPGYGYTF. CDR3 nucleotide sequence: TGTGCCAGCAGCCCCCCAGGCTATGGCTACACCTTC. V usage is TRBV7-2 and J usage is TRBJ1-2; D ambiguous. Between the trimmed V and J ends, which lost 5 bases and 4 bases, there was a span of 8 bases. CDR3 size: 12 residues. Germline CDR1 SGHTA, CDR2 FQGNSA.

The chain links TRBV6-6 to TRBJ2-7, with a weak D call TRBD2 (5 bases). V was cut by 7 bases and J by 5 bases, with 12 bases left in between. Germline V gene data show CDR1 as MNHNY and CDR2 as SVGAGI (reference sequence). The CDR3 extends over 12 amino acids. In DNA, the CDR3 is TGTGCCAGCACTTTGACCGGGGACGAGCAGTACTTC. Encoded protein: CASTLTGDEQYF.

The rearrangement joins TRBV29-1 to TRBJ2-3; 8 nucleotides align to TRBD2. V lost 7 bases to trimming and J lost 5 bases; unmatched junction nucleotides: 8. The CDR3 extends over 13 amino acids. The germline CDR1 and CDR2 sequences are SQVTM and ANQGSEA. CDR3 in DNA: TGCAGCGGGGGGAGCGGGGGAGGAGATACGCAGTATTTT. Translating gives CSGGSGGGDTQYF.

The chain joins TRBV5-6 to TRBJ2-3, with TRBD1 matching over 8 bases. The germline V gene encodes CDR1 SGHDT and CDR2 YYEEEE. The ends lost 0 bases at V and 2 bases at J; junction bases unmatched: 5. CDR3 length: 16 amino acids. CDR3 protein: CASSLVRTGYTDTQYF. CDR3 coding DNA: TGTGCCAGCAGCTTGGTACGGACAGGGTACACAGATACGCAGTATTTT.